These 15 T cell receptor beta chains originate from one sample sequenced in a study of blood T cells in healthy people across ages. The second PCR ran about 6 to 12 cycles with a sample-barcoded 5' primer and J-beta primers. TCRdb passed the 5' RACE reads through MiXCR, listing each CDR3 protein once. The repertoire includes about 1.4 million distinct CDR3 sequences, 45% to 70% of them detected once, and about 6.7% sits in the top ten. The specimen sequenced was blood. These receptors were collected from a man aged 18 to 30 in good health.

The chain recombines TRBV6-2 or TRBV6-3 with TRBJ2-5, with D unresolved. The CDR3 runs 12 residues. V was trimmed by 7 bases and J by 1 base, leaving 7 bases between them. CDR1 is MNHEY, CDR2 SVGEGT, per germline. As DNA, the CDR3 is TGTGCCAGCATTGGGGTCCAAGAGACCCAGTACTTC. Its translation: CASIGVQETQYF.

V gene TRBV20-1 combines with J gene TRBJ2-1; the match to TRBD2 covers 16 bases. CDR3 length: 14 amino acids. CDR1 is DFQATT, CDR2 SNEGSKA, per germline (reference sequence). Unmatched junction bases numbered 11, after V lost 6 bases and J lost 15 bases. CDR3 sequence: CSAGGTSGRAGRFF. The CDR3 nucleotides are TGCAGTGCGGGCGGGACTAGCGGGAGGGCCGGTCGGTTCTTC.

In this sample, this clonotype turned up a few times. The rearrangement uses TRBV5-1 and TRBJ1-1; perhaps TRBD1 as D (5 bases). The CDR3 is made up of 18 amino acids. V shed 0 bases and J shed 0 bases, with 18 bases lying between them. Germline-derived CDR1 and CDR2 are SGHRS and YFSETQ. The CDR3 DNA is TGCGCCAGCAGCTTGGGGGCCAGCGGACACAGGATGAACACTGAAGCTTTCTTT. It codes for CASSLGASGHRMNTEAFF.

V and J are TRBV6-5 and TRBJ2-5; 8 bases fit TRBD1. This CDR3 has 14 residues. Unmatched junction bases numbered 4, after V lost 2 bases and J lost 5 bases. Per the germline V gene, CDR1 is MNHEY and CDR2 is SVGAGI. The CDR3 here is CASSYHRQGETQYF. The CDR3 region has the DNA TGTGCCAGCAGTTACCATAGACAGGGGGAGACCCAGTACTTC.

This clonotype has just a few counts. The chain links TRBV7-9 to TRBJ2-4, with 8 bases matching TRBD1. Germline loops: CDR1 SEHNR, CDR2 FQNEAQ (reference sequence). The CDR3 contains 14 residues. V lost 9 bases, J lost 4 bases, and 8 bases stayed unmatched. This CDR3 reads CASSDGQGKNIQYF. The CDR3 DNA reads TGTGCCAGTAGCGACGGACAGGGTAAAAACATTCAGTACTTC.

This sequence joins TRBV4-3 and TRBJ1-6; 9 bases fit TRBD1. Germline values: CDR1 LGHNA, CDR2 YSLEER. Trimming cost V 0 bases and J 10 bases; bases outside gene matches: 7. The CDR3 consists of 16 residues. The CDR3 DNA reads as TGCGCCAGCAGCCAAGAAGTCGGGACAGGGCGATCACCCCTCCACTTT. This gives the protein CASSQEVGTGRSPLHF.

The chain joins TRBV27 to TRBJ2-5; tentatively, D is TRBD1 (5 bases). V was cut by 4 bases and J by 4 bases, with 10 bases left in between. The CDR3 runs 13 residues. Germline V gene lookup returns CDR1 MNHEY and CDR2 SMNVEV (reference sequence). CDR3 sequence: CASSSRQRETQYF. The CDR3 DNA is TGTGCCAGCAGTTCTCGACAGAGAGAGACCCAGTACTTC.

The V call is TRBV6-5, the J call TRBJ2-7, with D possibly being TRBD1 or TRBD2 (5 bases each). The CDR3 runs to 15 residues. Deletions cut 3 bases from V and 5 bases from J, with 17 bases between. The germline V gene encodes CDR1 MNHEY and CDR2 SVGAGI. CDR3 nucleotides: TGTGCCAGCAGTTATGACAGCGGAGATGTTAACGAGCAGTACTTC. This encodes CASSYDSGDVNEQYF.

There are a few counts of this clonotype. The DNA for the CDR3 is TGCGCCAGCAGCTTGGCCCTCGAAGAGACCCAGTACTTC. Translating gives CASSLALEETQYF. V and J are TRBV5-1 and TRBJ2-5; D is undetermined. V was pared by 0 bases and J by 3 bases, with 6 bases between. The CDR3 contains 13 residues. Germline assignment: CDR1 SGHRS and CDR2 YFSETQ. Variable domain in full (rest from reference TRBV5-1 and TRBJ2-5): KAGVTQTPRYLIKTRGQQVTLSCSPISGHRSVSWYQQTPGQGLQFLFEYFSETQRNKGNFPGRFSGRQFSNSRSEMNVSTLELGDSALYLCASSLALEETQYFGPGTRLLVL.

The chain combines TRBV29-1 with TRBJ1-5; TRBD1 is a possible D gene (5 bases). Germline V gene sequence: CDR1 SQVTM, CDR2 ANQGSEA. The CDR3 runs 13 residues. The V gene lost 3 bases and the J gene lost 7 bases, with 13 bases spanning the gap. The CDR3 DNA reads as TGCAGCGTTGACGAGGGTGGGGGACAGCCCCAGCATTTT. Translation: CSVDEGGGQPQHF.

This chain links TRBV4-1 with TRBJ1-6; perhaps TRBD1 as D (6 bases). There are 14 residues in the CDR3. Germline assignment: CDR1 MGHRA and CDR2 YSYEKL. Trimming removed 2 bases at V and 5 bases at J, with 7 bases between. CDR3 residues: CASSQQGNNSPLHF. The CDR3 bases are TGCGCCAGCAGCCAACAGGGGAATAATTCACCCCTCCACTTT.

This clonotype was observed a handful of times. The gene calls are TRBV12-3 or TRBV12-4 and TRBJ2-5; 10 bases match TRBD2. This CDR3 is built from 15 residues. V was pared by 2 bases and J by 5 bases, with 5 bases of the junction left unmatched. The CDR3 loop is CASSLRLAGVETQYF. The CDR3 nucleotides are TGTGCCAGCAGTTTACGGCTAGCGGGAGTCGAGACCCAGTACTTC.

V usage is TRBV12-3 or TRBV12-4 and J usage is TRBJ1-1; D is possibly TRBD1 (5 bases). The V end lost 0 bases, the J end lost 5 bases, and 16 bases lay between the germline ends. This CDR3 contains 16 residues. The CDR3 sequence: CASSLALSGAGTEAFF. CDR3 nucleotides: TGTGCCAGCAGTTTAGCGCTAAGCGGGGCAGGGACTGAAGCTTTCTTT.

J is TRBJ2-5 and V is TRBV6-6, with D possibly called TRBD1 or TRBD2 (6 bases each). With the DNA end fitting TRBJ2-7 better, the J assignment may be wrong. CDR1 MNHNY and CDR2 SVGAGI come from the germline V gene (reference sequence). The CDR3 loop spans 13 amino acids. The DNA of the CDR3 is TGTGCCAGCAGGCAGGGGTGGGGGGACGAGCAGTACTTC. Its protein is CASRQGWGDEQYF.

The chain uses TRBV7-8 and TRBJ1-5, with a tentative D call TRBD1 (6 bases). V lost 6 bases to trimming and J lost 4 bases, with 16 bases between them. The CDR3 sequence is 15 residues long. Per germline, CDR1 SGHVS and CDR2 FQNEAQ. DNA of the CDR3: TGTGCCAGCAGTCCGGGTTGGACAGCTAATCAGCCCCAGCATTTT. Its translation: CASSPGWTANQPQHF.